This TCR beta chain was sequenced in a study of identical twins (dated by TCRdb to the mid-2010s). Notes on the research overall: TCR alpha and beta repertoires from monozygotic twins, unrelated adults of various ages and cord blood were deep-sequenced to test whether fetal clonotypes persist. To rule out contamination, replicate twin experiments were performed at different times with different library preparation protocols.

Between the V and J ends, shortened by 5 bases and 0 bases respectively, the junction contains 10 bases. Spanning cysteine to phenylalanine, the CDR3 consists of 15 amino acids. Just CDR3 DNA is preserved here, 45 bases in frame from base 1. In the germline V gene, CDR1 corresponds to SGHTA and CDR2 to FQGNSA. Library prep was done by 5' RACE. TCRdb records Illumina HiSeq 2000 as the sequencer. Template switching added a universal primer binding site, and the final cDNA carried a unique molecular identifier that allowed TCR cDNA molecules to be counted accurately. Specific primers in the conserved constant-segment region were used to synthesize first-strand cDNA for the TCR alpha and beta chains. To control for contamination, each cDNA library was double barcoded with a SMART-Mk sample barcode plus Illumina barcodes. TruSeq adapter sequences, together with Illumina sample barcodes, were added in two successive PCR steps. TCR alpha and beta cDNA libraries were sequenced on the Illumina HiSeq platform with custom primers. The study's own analysis went as follows. Raw reads were processed with MiGEC to extract unique molecular identifiers, and MiXCR was used to determine CDR3 positions. Recombination models were inferred per individual with the repgenHMM and IGoR tools using an EM algorithm. The analysis of shared clonotypes was done with the tcR package in R, with sharing normalized by the product of cloneset sizes. To study raw recombination without the effects of thymic and clonal selection, out-of-frame nonproductive sequences were analyzed. TCRdb applied fastp at Q25 and MiXCR to the public reads, then kept only in-frame beta chains. Identical CDR3 proteins give one entry, which carries the most common genes and DNA. These V and J calls originate from TCRdb's pipeline instead of the authors' own analysis. The sample profile shows about 470,000 distinct CDR3 sequences; 20% to 25% of them were found once. Roughly 3% of the sample rests with the top ten.

Findings and caveats that apply to the study as a whole: Abundant cord blood beta clonotypes had fewer insertions, young adult naive repertoires showed a similar but weaker trend, and memory repertoires showed no such trend. Compared with coincidental sharing between unrelated individuals, out-of-frame TCR alpha sequences shared between twins had an excess of sequences with low generation probability. Out-of-frame TCR alpha sharing in monozygotic twins was systematically underestimated by recombination models, whereas sharing between unrelated individuals was in agreement with the recombination models. Zero-insertion analyses could be partly confounded by invariant T cells such as MAIT and iNKT, though diverse VJ usage argued against such confounding for most clonotypes. The excess sharing between twins in beta out-of-frame sequences was weaker because fewer shared sequences reduced the signal-to-noise ratio. Because the same donors could not be followed over many years, the conclusions relied on cross-sectional statistical analysis.

In the case of this clonotype: The antigen it binds to is not known. The input lacks base qualities; no much larger clone sits a single base away.

All donors were healthy Caucasians. Three pairs of female monozygotic twins, all aged about 18 to 30 years, made up the twin cohort. Positive isolation kits from Invitrogen were used to isolate CD4+ and CD8+ T cell populations. The sample was also reused in another study, on T cells expressing NK-cell markers. Looking at the second paper: TCR beta-chain repertoires were profiled in sorted CD3+CD56+NKG2C+, CD3+CD56+NKG2C- and CD3+CD56-NKG2C+ T-cell subsets from several donors. Among the eight sequenced donors, seven were HCMV-seropositive and one was HCMV-seronegative. In several experiments an anti-gammadeltaTCR antibody was added to restrict sorting to alphabetaTCR-expressing T cells. In roughly six donors, the dominant CD3+CD56+NKG2C+ clonotypes were among the top 10 CD8+ clonotypes and accounted for about 1.0-7.5% of CD8+ T cells. Those dominant clonotypes were again the most abundant among CD3+CD56-NKG2C+ cells in four donors, at roughly 25-65%. It remained unclear whether the expanded NKG2C-expressing T cell clones were specific for HCMV antigens. The study sequenced eight donors, all healthy volunteers chosen at random: three men and five women. To determine HCMV serostatus, a commercial ELISA kit was used to detect HCMV-specific IgG in serum. MIGEC handled demultiplexing of the reads and grouping by UMI, while MiTCR was used to assemble and quantify clonotypes. To remove erroneous sequences, TCR cDNA sequences were retained only when supported by two or more reads. The tcR package was used for downstream repertoire analysis, and clonotypes were matched across fractions by CDR3 nucleotide sequence plus V segment. VDJmatch was used to annotate antigen specificity against VDJdb, with one amino acid substitution in CDR3 permitted.

The sample comprised CD4+ T cells sorted from blood. This chain is built from TRBV7-2 and TRBJ2-2, with the D gene not confidently named. The sequence derives from a woman between 18 and 30 years old in good health. CDR3 sequence: CASSLTPTNTGELFF. The nucleotide sequence reads TGTGCCAGCAGCCTAACCCCCACGAACACCGGGGAGCTGTTTTTT.